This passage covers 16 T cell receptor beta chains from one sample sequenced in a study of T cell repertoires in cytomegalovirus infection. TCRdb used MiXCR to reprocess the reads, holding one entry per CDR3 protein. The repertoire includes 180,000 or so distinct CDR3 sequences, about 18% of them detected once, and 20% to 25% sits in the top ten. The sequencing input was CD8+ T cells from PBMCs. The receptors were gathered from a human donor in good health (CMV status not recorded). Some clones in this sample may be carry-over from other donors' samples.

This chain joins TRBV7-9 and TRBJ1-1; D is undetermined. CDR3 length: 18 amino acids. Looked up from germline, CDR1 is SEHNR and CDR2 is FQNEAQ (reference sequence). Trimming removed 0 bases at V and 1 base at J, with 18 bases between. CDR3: CASSLATPGPGKNTEAFF. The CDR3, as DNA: TGTGCCAGCAGCTTAGCAACCCCGGGCCCTGGAAAGAACACTGAAGCTTTCTTT.

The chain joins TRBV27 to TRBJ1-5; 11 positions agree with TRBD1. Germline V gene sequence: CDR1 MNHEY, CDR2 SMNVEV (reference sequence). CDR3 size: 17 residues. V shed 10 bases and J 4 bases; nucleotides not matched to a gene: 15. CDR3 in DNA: TGTGCCACCCAGGAGGGGGGACAGGGGGTATTAAATCAGCCCCAGCATTTT. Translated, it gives CATQEGGQGVLNQPQHF.

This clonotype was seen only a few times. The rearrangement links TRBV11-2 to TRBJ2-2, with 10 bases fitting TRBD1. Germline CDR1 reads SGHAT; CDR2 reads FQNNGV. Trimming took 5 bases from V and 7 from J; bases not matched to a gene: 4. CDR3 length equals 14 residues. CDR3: CASSGGQGYGELFF. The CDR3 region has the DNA TGTGCCAGCAGCGGGGGACAGGGGTACGGGGAGCTGTTTTTT.

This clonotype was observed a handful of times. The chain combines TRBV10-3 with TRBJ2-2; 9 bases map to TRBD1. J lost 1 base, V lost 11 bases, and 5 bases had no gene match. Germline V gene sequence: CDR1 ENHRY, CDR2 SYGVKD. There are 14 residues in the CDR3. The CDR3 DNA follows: TGTGCCGCGACAGGGGGGGAGAACACCGGGGAGCTGTTTTTT. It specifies CAATGGENTGELFF.

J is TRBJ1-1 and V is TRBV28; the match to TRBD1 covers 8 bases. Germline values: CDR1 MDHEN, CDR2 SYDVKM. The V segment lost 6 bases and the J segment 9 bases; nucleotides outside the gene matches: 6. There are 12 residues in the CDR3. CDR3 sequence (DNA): TGTGCCAGCAGCACGGACAGGGAGCAAGCTTTCTTT. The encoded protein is CASSTDREQAFF. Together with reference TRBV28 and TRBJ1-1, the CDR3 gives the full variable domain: DVKVTQSSRYLVKRTGEKVFLECVQDMDHENMFWYRQDPGLGLRLIYFSYDVKMKEKGDIPEGYSVSREKKERFSLILESASTNQTSMYLCASSTDREQAFFGQGTRLTVV.

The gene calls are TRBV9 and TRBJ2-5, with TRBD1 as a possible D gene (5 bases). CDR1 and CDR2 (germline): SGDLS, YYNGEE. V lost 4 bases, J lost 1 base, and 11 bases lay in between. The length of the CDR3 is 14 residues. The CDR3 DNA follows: TGTGCCAGCAGCCCCGGACATTTCCAAGAGACCCAGTACTTC. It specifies CASSPGHFQETQYF.

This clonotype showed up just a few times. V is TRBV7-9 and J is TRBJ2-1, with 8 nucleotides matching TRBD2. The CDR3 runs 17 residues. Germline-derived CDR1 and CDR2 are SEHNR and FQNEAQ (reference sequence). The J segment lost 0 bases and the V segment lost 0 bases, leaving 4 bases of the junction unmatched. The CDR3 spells CASSLARGAFSYNEQFF. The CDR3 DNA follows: TGTGCCAGCAGCTTAGCGCGGGGGGCTTTCTCCTACAATGAGCAGTTCTTC.

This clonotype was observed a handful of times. The CDR3 DNA follows: TGTGCCACCAGTGATTTAACCCGGGACGGACCCACAGATACGCAGTATTTT. The encoded protein is CATSDLTRDGPTDTQYF. J is TRBJ2-3 and V is TRBV24-1, with D perhaps TRBD1 or TRBD2 (5 bases each). Trimming cost V 1 base and J 2 bases, with 15 bases left between them. The CDR3 runs to 17 residues. Germline V gene sequence: CDR1 KGHDR, CDR2 SFDVKD.

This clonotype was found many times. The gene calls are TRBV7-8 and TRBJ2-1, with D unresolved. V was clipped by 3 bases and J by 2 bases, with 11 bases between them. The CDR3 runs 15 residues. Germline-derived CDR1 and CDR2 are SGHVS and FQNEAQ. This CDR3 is CASSFFYGAYNEQFF. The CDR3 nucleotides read TGTGCCAGCAGCTTTTTTTACGGAGCCTACAATGAGCAGTTCTTC.

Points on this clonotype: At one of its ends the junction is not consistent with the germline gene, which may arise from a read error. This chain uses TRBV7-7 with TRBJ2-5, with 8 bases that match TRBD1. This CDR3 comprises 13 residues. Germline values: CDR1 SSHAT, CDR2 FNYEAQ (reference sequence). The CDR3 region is CASSFRQGKTQYF. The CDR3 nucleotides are TGTGCTAGCAGCTTCCGACAGGGGAAGACCCAGTACTTC.

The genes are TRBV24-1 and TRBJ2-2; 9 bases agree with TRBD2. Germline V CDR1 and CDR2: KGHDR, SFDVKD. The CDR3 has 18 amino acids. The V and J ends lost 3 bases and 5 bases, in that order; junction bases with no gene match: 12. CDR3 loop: CATSDRPRTSVETGELFF. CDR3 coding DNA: TGTGCCACCAGTGATAGGCCCCGGACTAGCGTGGAAACCGGGGAGCTGTTTTTT.

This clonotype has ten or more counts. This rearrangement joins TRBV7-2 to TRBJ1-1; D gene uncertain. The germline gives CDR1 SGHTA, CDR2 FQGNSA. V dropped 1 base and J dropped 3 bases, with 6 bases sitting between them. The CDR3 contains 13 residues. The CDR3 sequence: CASSLVSYTEAFF. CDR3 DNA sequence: TGTGCCAGCAGCTTAGTAAGTTACACTGAAGCTTTCTTT.

The DNA for the CDR3 is TGTGCCAGCAGTTGGACAGGGGTGGGCACAGATACGCAGTATTTT. Its translation is CASSWTGVGTDTQYF. The chain employs TRBV7-9 and TRBJ2-3; the match to TRBD1 covers 9 bases. Germline trimming cut 6 bases from V and 1 base from J; bases unmatched to any gene: 5. This CDR3 has 15 amino acids. From germline, CDR1 is SEHNR and CDR2 FQNEAQ (reference sequence).

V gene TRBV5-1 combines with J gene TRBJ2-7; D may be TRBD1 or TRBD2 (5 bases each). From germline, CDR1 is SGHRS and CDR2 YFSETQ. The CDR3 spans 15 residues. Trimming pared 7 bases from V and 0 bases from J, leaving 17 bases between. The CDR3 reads CASVSRDGHSYEQYF. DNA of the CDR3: TGCGCCAGCGTCAGCCGGGACGGCCACTCCTACGAGCAGTACTTC. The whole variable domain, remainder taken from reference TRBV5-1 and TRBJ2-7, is KAGVTQTPRYLIKTRGQQVTLSCSPISGHRSVSWYQQTPGQGLQFLFEYFSETQRNKGNFPGRFSGRQFSNSRSEMNVSTLELGDSALYLCASVSRDGHSYEQYFGPGTRLTVT.

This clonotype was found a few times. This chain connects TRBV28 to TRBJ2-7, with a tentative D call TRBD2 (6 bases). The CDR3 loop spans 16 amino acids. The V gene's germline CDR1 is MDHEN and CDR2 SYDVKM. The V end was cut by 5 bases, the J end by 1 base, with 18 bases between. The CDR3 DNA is TGTGCCAGCAGTCTACATCAACCCGGGACTTCCTACGAGCAGTACTTC. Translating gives CASSLHQPGTSYEQYF.

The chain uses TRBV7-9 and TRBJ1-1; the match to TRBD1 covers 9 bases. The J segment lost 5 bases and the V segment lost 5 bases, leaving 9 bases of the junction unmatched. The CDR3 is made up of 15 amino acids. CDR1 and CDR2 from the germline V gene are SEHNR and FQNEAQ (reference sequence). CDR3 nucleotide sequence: TGTGCCAGCAGCGCATCCTCAGGGACAGGGACTGAAGCTTTCTTT. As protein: CASSASSGTGTEAFF. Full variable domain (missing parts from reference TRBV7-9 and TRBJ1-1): DTGVSQNPRHKITKRGQNVTFRCDPISEHNRLYWYRQTLGQGPEFLTYFQNEAQLEKSRLLSDRFSAERPKGSFSTLEIQRTEQGDSAMYLCASSASSGTGTEAFFGQGTRLTVV.